This is a list of T cell receptor beta chains from one sample in a study of blood T cell repertoires in COVID-19. The data were produced by immunoSEQ multiplex PCR, yet TCRdb's version contains in-frame clones alone and is incomplete. The table has about 170,000 clones, 87% seen once. Sequencing used peripheral blood. The receptor set was obtained from a woman in her forties or fifties with acute or convalescent COVID-19. CDR3s include the opening cysteine and the closing phenylalanine or tryptophan. A D gene is named only where the DNA matches it firmly. Expanded clones get a size class; other rows say once, few or many, or leave the size out.

d_call | j_call | v_call | clone_size | cdr3_aa | cdr3_nt
NA | TRBJ1-6 | TRBV3-1/TRBV3-2 | once | CASSHRAHNSPLHF | TGTGCCAGCAGTCACAGGGCCCATAATTCACCCCTCCACTTT
NA | TRBJ2-7 | TRBV24-1 | many | CATSDLLRDEQYF | TGTGCCACCAGTGATCTGTTGCGGGACGAGCAGTACTTC
TRBD1 | TRBJ2-2 | TRBV5-1 | NA | CASSLGQGQDGELFF | TGCGCCAGCAGCTTGGGACAGGGGCAGGACGGGGAGCTGTTTTTT
NA | TRBJ2-5 | TRBV5-1 | NA | CASSPGTKETQYF | TGCGCCAGCAGCCCAGGGACAAAAGAGACCCAGTACTTC
NA | TRBJ1-1 | TRBV4-3 | NA | CASSQGSGVNTEAFF | TGCGCCAGCAGCCAAGGTTCGGGGGTAAACACTGAAGCTTTCTTT
NA | TRBJ1-1 | TRBV14 | NA | CASSQIPGVLNTEAFF | TGTGCCAGCAGCCAAATCCCAGGGGTGTTGAACACTGAAGCTTTCTTT
NA | TRBJ1-6 | TRBV3-1/TRBV3-2 | NA | CASSQDYRASHNSPLHF | TGTGCCAGCAGCCAAGATTACCGCGCCTCCCATAATTCACCCCTCCACTTT
NA | TRBJ2-6 | TRBV18 | NA | CASSPPTALSGANVLTF | TGTGCCAGCTCACCACCCACAGCTCTCTCTGGGGCCAACGTCCTGACTTTC
TRBD2 | TRBJ2-1 | TRBV2 | once | CASPSGSSYNEQFF | TGTGCCAGCCCTAGCGGGAGTTCCTACAATGAGCAGTTCTTC
NA | TRBJ2-3 | TRBV11-3 | once | CASSLRGGSDTQYF | TGTGCCAGCAGCCTAAGGGGGGGCTCAGATACGCAGTATTTT
NA | TRBJ1-1 | TRBV19 | NA | CATQQGMNTEAFF | TGTGCCACTCAACAGGGTATGAACACTGAAGCTTTCTTT
NA | TRBJ1-2 | TRBV18 | NA | CASSLSTVTYGYTF | TGTGCCAGCTCACTCTCGACAGTAACGTATGGCTACACCTTC
NA | TRBJ2-1 | TRBV28 | NA | CASSSPRRINEQFF | TGTGCCAGCAGTAGCCCTCGGCGGATCAATGAGCAGTTCTTC
NA | TRBJ2-7 | TRBV28 | NA | CASRGSGGSSFAYEQYF | TGTGCCAGCAGGGGATCCGGGGGTAGTTCATTTGCCTACGAGCAGTACTTC
TRBD1 | TRBJ2-2 | TRBV19 | once | CASSVHRGENGELFF | TGTGCCAGTAGTGTCCACAGGGGCGAAAACGGGGAGCTGTTTTTT
TRBD1 | TRBJ1-1 | TRBV7-2 | few | CASSFRDSEAFF | TGTGCCAGCAGCTTTAGGGACAGTGAAGCTTTCTTT
TRBD1 | TRBJ1-6 | TRBV30 | NA | CAWSANTGGDSPLHF | TGTGCCTGGAGTGCAAATACAGGGGGGGATTCACCCCTCCACTTT
TRBD1 | TRBJ2-1 | TRBV7-3 | NA | CASSKDRVNEQFF | TGTGCCAGCAGCAAAGACAGGGTAAATGAGCAGTTCTTC
NA | TRBJ1-2 | TRBV27 | NA | CASSSAGADYGYTF | TGTGCCAGCAGTTCAGCGGGGGCGGACTATGGCTACACCTTC
TRBD1 | TRBJ2-1 | TRBV24-1 | NA | CATSDPSTGTIF | TGTGCCACCAGTGACCCCTCGACAGGGACGATCTTC
TRBD2 | TRBJ2-1 | TRBV19 | NA | CASSRAGAPGEQFF | TGTGCCAGTAGTCGAGCGGGAGCCCCTGGTGAGCAGTTCTTC
NA | TRBJ2-1 | TRBV5-4 | NA | CASSPQGYNEQFF | TGTGCCAGCAGCCCCCAGGGTTACAATGAGCAGTTCTTC
TRBD2 | TRBJ2-1 | TRBV7-2 | NA | CASSLSASGSNEQFF | TGTGCCAGCAGCTTATCGGCTAGCGGGAGCAATGAGCAGTTCTTC
TRBD1 | TRBJ1-4 | TRBV30 | NA | CAWSLGQGFNEKLFF | TGTGCCTGGAGTCTTGGACAGGGCTTCAATGAAAAACTGTTTTTT
NA | TRBJ2-7 | TRBV6-2/TRBV6-3 | NA | CASSYSIGGKRKNEQYF | TGTGCCAGCAGTTACTCGATTGGCGGGAAGCGCAAAAACGAGCAGTACTTC
TRBD2 | TRBJ2-1 | TRBV18 | NA | CASSPGGSSYNEQFF | TGTGCCAGCTCCCCGGGCGGGAGCTCCTACAATGAGCAGTTCTTC
TRBD1 | TRBJ2-7 | TRBV5-4 | NA | CASSAGQGYEQYF | TGTGCCAGCAGCGCGGGACAGGGCTACGAGCAGTACTTC
NA | TRBJ2-2 | TRBV2 | few | CASSESGPRGELFF | TGTGCCAGCAGTGAATCGGGTCCCCGGGGGGAGCTGTTTTTT
TRBD1 | TRBJ1-2 | TRBV19 | once | CASTVRQGDGYTF | TGTGCCAGTACCGTCCGACAGGGCGATGGCTACACCTTC
NA | TRBJ1-3 | TRBV9 | NA | CASSVGVSESSGNTIYF | TGTGCCAGCAGCGTAGGGGTTTCGGAGAGCTCTGGAAACACCATATATTTT
TRBD1 | TRBJ1-2 | TRBV5-1 | NA | CASTGTGGSYGYTF | TGCGCCAGCACCGGGACAGGGGGTAGCTATGGCTACACCTTC
NA | TRBJ1-5 | TRBV21-1 | NA | CASSKGPSRDRAHNQPQHF | TGTGCCAGCAGCAAAGGCCCGTCCCGGGACAGGGCCCATAATCAGCCCCAGCATTTT